This entry concerns a single T cell receptor (beta chain). The target antigen is unknown. This sample stems from a study of cytomegalovirus exposure and HLA in healthy donors. The overall study: Inside one of the first data releases sat around 77 million unique TCRs taken from HLA-typed donors. Study-wide points: Reportedly, TCR beta sequences accurately predicted HLA-A and HLA-B alleles in most subjects.

PCR amplification relied on 60 Vbeta primers (plus 13 Jbeta primers). TCRdb's table, derived via immunoSEQ multiplex PCR, lists solely in-frame clones and lacks some. This sample has 270,000 or so clones, with over 90% found just once. The specimen sequenced was PBMCs. This receptor was obtained from a girl aged 2-10 years in good health and CMV-seronegative.

DNA for the CDR3: TGTGCCAGCAGTGTAGCGGGGACGGGGGAGCAGTACTTC. It codes for CASSVAGTGEQYF. This chain links TRBV11-2 with TRBJ2-7; TRBD2 aligns across 8 bases. CDR1 and CDR2 from the germline V gene are SGHAT and FQNNGV. J was trimmed by 7 bases and V by 6 bases; bases with no gene match: 8. This CDR3 is built from 13 residues. The variable domain in full, completed from reference TRBV11-2 and TRBJ2-7, reads EAGVAQSPRYKIIEKRQSVAFWCNPISGHATLYWYQQILGQGPKLLIQFQNNGVVDDSQLPKDRFSAERLKGVDSTLKIQPAKLEDSAVYLCASSVAGTGEQYFGPGTRLTVT.